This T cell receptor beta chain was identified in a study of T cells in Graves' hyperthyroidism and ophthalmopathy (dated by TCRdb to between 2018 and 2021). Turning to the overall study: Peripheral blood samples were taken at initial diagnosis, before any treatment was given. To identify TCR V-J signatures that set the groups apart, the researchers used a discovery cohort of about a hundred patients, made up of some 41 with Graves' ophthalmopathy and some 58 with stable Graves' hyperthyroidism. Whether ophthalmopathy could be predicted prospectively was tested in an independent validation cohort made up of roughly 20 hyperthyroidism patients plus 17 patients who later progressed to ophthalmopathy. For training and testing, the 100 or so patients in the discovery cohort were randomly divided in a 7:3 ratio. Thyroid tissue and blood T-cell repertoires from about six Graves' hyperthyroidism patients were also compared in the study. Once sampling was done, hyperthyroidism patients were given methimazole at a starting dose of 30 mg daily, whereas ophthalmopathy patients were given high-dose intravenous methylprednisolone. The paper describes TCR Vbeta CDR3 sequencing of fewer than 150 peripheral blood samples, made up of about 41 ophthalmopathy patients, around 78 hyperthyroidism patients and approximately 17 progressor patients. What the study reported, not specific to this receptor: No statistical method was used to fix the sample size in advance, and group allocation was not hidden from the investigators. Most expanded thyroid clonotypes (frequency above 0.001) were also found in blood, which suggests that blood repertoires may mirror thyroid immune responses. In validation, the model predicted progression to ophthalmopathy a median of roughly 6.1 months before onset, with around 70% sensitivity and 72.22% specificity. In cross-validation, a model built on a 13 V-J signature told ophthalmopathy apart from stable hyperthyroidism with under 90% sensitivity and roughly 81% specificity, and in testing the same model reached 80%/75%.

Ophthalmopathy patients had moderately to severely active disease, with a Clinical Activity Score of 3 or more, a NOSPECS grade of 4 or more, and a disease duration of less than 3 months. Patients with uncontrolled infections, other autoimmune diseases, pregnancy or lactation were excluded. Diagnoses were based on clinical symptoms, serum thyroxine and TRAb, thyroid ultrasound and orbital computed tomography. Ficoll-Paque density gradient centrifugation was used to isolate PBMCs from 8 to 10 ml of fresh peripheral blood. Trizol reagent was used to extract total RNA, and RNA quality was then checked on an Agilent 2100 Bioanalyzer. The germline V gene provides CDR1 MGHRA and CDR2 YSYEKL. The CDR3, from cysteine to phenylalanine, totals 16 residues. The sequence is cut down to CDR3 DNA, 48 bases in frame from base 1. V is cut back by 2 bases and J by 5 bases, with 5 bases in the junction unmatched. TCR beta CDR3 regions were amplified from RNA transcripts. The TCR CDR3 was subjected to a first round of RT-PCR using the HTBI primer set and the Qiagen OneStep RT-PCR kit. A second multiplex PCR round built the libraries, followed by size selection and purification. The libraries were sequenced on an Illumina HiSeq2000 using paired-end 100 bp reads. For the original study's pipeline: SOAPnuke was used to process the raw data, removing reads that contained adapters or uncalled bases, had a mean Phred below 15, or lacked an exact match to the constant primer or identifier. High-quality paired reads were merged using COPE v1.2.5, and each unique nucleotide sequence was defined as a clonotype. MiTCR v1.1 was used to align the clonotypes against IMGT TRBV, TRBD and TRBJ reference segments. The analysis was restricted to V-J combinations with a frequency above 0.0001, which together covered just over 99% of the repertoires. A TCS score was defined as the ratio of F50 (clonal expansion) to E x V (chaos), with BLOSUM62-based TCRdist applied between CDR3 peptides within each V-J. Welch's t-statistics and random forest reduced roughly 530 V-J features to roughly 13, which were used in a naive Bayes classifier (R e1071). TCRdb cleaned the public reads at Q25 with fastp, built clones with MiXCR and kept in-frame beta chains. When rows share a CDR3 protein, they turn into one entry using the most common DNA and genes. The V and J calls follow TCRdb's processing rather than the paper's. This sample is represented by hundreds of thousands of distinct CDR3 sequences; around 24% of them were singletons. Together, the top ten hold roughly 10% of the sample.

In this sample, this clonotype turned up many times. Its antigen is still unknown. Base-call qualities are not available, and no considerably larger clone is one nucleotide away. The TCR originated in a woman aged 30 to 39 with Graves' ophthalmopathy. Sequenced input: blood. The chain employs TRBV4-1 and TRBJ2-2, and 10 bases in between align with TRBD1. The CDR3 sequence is CASSQYPGQGTGELFF. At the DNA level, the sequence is TGCGCCAGCAGCCAATACCCGGGACAGGGGACCGGGGAGCTGTTTTTT.